This T cell receptor beta chain was documented in a study of T-cell reconstitution after alpha-beta-depleted transplantation in children. This clonotype was picked up one time. Unique molecular identifiers were built into the TCRbeta library. One entry per CDR3 protein results from TCRdb running MiXCR on the PCR reads. Of about 600,000 distinct CDR3 sequences listed, roughly a tenth are singletons. This specimen consisted of PBMCs from the stem cell graft donor, obtained from the stem cell graft. This clonotype was obtained from a human donor who donated a stem cell graft to a child with acute myeloid leukemia.

The CDR3 region has the DNA TGCAGCGTTGAAGATGGGGCCTGGTCGGGGGCCACTGAAGCTTTCTTT. Encoded protein: CSVEDGAWSGATEAFF. V is TRBV29-1 and J is TRBJ1-1, with a tentative D call TRBD1 (6 bases). There are 16 residues in the CDR3. The V and J ends lost 0 bases and 4 bases respectively, with 18 bases between them. From germline, CDR1 is SQVTM and CDR2 ANQGSEA.